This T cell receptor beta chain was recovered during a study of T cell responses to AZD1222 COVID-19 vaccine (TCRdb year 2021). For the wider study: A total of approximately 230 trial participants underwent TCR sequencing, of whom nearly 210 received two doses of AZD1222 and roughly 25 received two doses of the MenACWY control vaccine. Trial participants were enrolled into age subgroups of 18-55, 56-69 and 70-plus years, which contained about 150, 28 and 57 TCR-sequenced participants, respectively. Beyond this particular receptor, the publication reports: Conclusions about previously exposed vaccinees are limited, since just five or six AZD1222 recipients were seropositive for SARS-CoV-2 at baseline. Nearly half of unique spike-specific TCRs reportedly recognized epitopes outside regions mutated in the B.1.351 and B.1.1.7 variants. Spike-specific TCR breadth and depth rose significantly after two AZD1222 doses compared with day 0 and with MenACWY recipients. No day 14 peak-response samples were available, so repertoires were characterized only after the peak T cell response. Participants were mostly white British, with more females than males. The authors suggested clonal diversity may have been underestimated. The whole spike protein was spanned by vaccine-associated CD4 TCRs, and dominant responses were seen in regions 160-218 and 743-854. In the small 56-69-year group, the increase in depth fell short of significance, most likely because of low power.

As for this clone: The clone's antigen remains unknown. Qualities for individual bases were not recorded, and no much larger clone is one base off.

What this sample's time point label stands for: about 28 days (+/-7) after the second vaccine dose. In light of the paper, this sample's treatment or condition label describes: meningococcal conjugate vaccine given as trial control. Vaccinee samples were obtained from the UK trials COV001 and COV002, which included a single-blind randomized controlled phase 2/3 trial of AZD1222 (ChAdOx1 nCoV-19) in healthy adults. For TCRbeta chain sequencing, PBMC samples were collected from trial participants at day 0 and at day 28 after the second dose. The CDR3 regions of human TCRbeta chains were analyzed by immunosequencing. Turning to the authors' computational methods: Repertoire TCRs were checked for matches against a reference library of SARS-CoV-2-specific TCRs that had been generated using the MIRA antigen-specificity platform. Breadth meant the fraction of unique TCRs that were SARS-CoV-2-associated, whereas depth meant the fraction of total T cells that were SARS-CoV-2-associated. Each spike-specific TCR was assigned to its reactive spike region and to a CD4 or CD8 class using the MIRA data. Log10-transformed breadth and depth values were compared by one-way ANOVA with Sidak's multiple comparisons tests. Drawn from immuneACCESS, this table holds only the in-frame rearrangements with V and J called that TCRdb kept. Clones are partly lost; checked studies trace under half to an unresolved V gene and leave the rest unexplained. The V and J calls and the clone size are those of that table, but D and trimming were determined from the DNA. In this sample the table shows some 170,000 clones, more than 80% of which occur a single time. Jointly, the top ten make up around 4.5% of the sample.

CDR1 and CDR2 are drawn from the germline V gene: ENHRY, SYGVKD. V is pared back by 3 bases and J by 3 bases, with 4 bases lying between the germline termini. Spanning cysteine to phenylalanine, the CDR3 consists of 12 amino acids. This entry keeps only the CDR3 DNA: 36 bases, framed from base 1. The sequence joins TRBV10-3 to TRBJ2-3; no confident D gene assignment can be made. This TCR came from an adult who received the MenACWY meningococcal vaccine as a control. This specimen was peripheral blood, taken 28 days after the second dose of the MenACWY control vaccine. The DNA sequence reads TGTGCCATCAGTGAAAGGACAGATACGCAGTATTTT. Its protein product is CAISERTDTQYF.